The 30 T cell receptor beta chains listed next were all sequenced from one sample in a study of T cell responses to AZD1222 COVID-19 vaccine. Here immunoSEQ multiplex PCR was the method, and the copy in TCRdb shows in-frame clones only, minus some. The table shows tens of thousands of clones, with 90% occurring only once. Specimen: peripheral blood, collected on day 0 of AZD1222 vaccination. These receptors came from an adult in good health.

The genes are TRBV28 and TRBJ2-3; 8 bases fit TRBD2. With V trimmed by 5 bases and J by 1 base, 8 bases remained unmatched. CDR1 and CDR2 from the germline V gene are MDHEN and SYDVKM. The CDR3 runs to 16 residues. CDR3 loop: CASSTPGGPGTDTQYF. DNA of the CDR3: TGTGCCAGCAGTACCCCGGGGGGGCCCGGCACAGATACGCAGTATTTT. The whole variable domain, filled in from reference TRBV28 and TRBJ2-3, reads DVKVTQSSRYLVKRTGEKVFLECVQDMDHENMFWYRQDPGLGLRLIYFSYDVKMKEKGDIPEGYSVSREKKERFSLILESASTNQTSMYLCASSTPGGPGTDTQYFGPGTRLTVL.

The chain combines TRBV9 with TRBJ1-1, with 10 positions matching TRBD1. Trimming at V came to 7 bases and at J to 4 bases, leaving 4 bases not matched to a gene. The CDR3 has 13 residues. Per the germline V gene, CDR1 is SGDLS and CDR2 is YYNGEE. CDR3 DNA sequence: TGTGCCAGCTCTCGGACAGGGGGCACTGAAGCTTTCTTT. This sequence encodes CASSRTGGTEAFF.

The chain carries TRBV6-6 and TRBJ1-1; 7 bases are a match to TRBD1. Per the germline V gene, CDR1 is MNHNY and CDR2 is SVGAGI (reference sequence). The length of the CDR3 is 16 residues. Losses at the gene ends were 8 bases for V and 1 base for J; bases not matched to a gene: 13. The CDR3 DNA is TGTGCCAGCCAAGAGCAACTAGCAGGGGGGAACACTGAAGCTTTCTTT. Amino acid sequence: CASQEQLAGGNTEAFF.

The J gene is TRBJ2-3, the V gene TRBV29-1; 9 bases agree with TRBD2. Germline loops: CDR1 SQVTM, CDR2 ANQGSEA. The CDR3 is made up of 15 amino acids. The V segment lost 4 bases and the J segment 4 bases; nucleotides outside the gene matches: 9. In DNA form, the CDR3 reads TGCAGCGTTGTGAGAGGCGGGGGGGCCTCAGATACGCAGTATTTT. This gives the protein CSVVRGGGASDTQYF.

The chain carries TRBV5-1 and TRBJ2-5; D ambiguous. The ends were cut back, 5 bases at V and 3 bases at J, with 11 bases in the middle. The germline gives CDR1 SGHRS, CDR2 YFSETQ. CDR3 size: 13 residues. The CDR3 coding sequence is TGCGCCAGCAGTGGGCTGGAAAAAGAGACCCAGTACTTC. Its protein is CASSGLEKETQYF.

The chain links TRBV6-5 to TRBJ2-1; TRBD2 agrees at 7 bases. This CDR3 comprises 13 residues. V gave up 11 bases and J gave up 7 bases; unmatched junction bases: 11. Germline values: CDR1 MNHEY, CDR2 SVGAGI. The CDR3 is CACHRGGGNEQFF. The DNA of the CDR3 is TGTGCCTGCCACCGGGGCGGGGGTAATGAGCAGTTCTTC.

The chain carries TRBV3-1 (or the pseudogene TRBV3-2) and TRBJ1-4, with 7 positions matching TRBD1. The germline CDR1 and CDR2 sequences are LGHDT and YNNKEL (reference sequence). The trim removed 0 bases at V and 9 bases at J, leaving 7 bases unmatched. The CDR3 is 15 amino acids. The CDR3 spells CASSQDFAGGQKLFF. In DNA form, the CDR3 reads TGTGCCAGCAGCCAAGATTTTGCAGGGGGGCAAAAACTGTTTTTT.

Points on this clone: The sample has other DNA sequences that encode this CDR3 too. The genes are TRBV18 and TRBJ2-7; D unclear. CDR1 is KGHSH, CDR2 LQKENI, per germline. V dropped 2 bases and J dropped 1 base, with 3 bases sitting between them. CDR3 length: 12 residues. The CDR3 here is CASSPSSYEQYF. CDR3 coding DNA: TGTGCCAGCTCACCATCATCCTACGAGCAGTACTTC. Complete variable domain (other parts from reference TRBV18 and TRBJ2-7): NAGVMQNPRHLVRRRGQEARLRCSPMKGHSHVYWYRQLPEEGLKFMVYLQKENIIDESGMPKERFSAEFPKEGPSILRIQQVVRGDSAAYFCASSPSSYEQYFGPGTRLTVT.

J is TRBJ1-2 and V is TRBV14, with 8 bases aligning to TRBD1. Germline V gives CDR1 SGHDN, CDR2 FVKESK. The CDR3 extends over 15 amino acids. Trimming cost V 1 base and J 7 bases; bases outside gene matches: 8. The CDR3 coding sequence is TGTGCCAGCAGCCAAGGCGGACGACAGGGGCTTGGCTACACCTTC. Amino acids: CASSQGGRQGLGYTF.

This clone has only one observation. The chain uses TRBV28 and TRBJ2-2; D unresolved. Trimming removed 6 bases from V and 0 bases from J, with 8 bases in between. The CDR3 runs 14 residues. CDR1 is MDHEN, CDR2 SYDVKM, per germline. CDR3: CASSQGANTGELFF. The CDR3 DNA sequence: TGTGCCAGCAGCCAAGGAGCGAACACCGGGGAGCTGTTTTTT.

This rearrangement joins TRBV13 to TRBJ2-5; D is unclear. Between the trimmed V and J ends, which lost 5 bases and 0 bases, there was a span of 1 base. The germline V gene encodes CDR1 PRHDT and CDR2 FYEKMQ (reference sequence). This CDR3 region has 11 residues. The CDR3 DNA reads as TGTGCCAGCAGCGACCAAGAGACCCAGTACTTC. Translated: CASSDQETQYF.

This sequence joins TRBV5-6 and TRBJ1-1; D possibly corresponds to TRBD1 (5 bases). V was pared by 3 bases and J by 1 base, with 7 bases between. The CDR3 sequence is 13 residues long. The germline V gene has CDR1 SGHDT and CDR2 YYEEEE. CDR3 sequence: CASSWGENTEAFF. As DNA, the CDR3 is TGTGCCAGCAGCTGGGGGGAGAACACTGAAGCTTTCTTT.

The chain employs TRBV5-1 and TRBJ2-7, with TRBD2 as a possible D gene (5 bases). The CDR3 covers 13 residues. Trimming stripped 3 bases from V and 3 bases from J, with 10 bases between. The germline CDR1 and CDR2 sequences are SGHRS and YFSETQ. For the CDR3, the DNA is TGCGCCAGCAGCTGGACTCCCCGCTACGAGCAGTACTTC. Amino acids: CASSWTPRYEQYF. The whole variable domain, filled in from reference TRBV5-1 and TRBJ2-7, reads KAGVTQTPRYLIKTRGQQVTLSCSPISGHRSVSWYQQTPGQGLQFLFEYFSETQRNKGNFPGRFSGRQFSNSRSEMNVSTLELGDSALYLCASSWTPRYEQYFGPGTRLTVT.

The V call is TRBV3-1 (or the pseudogene TRBV3-2), the J call TRBJ1-1; possibly TRBD1 for D (5 bases). This CDR3 is built from 14 residues. V gave up 3 bases and J gave up 1 base, with 9 bases separating them. CDR1 is LGHDT, CDR2 YNNKEL, per germline (reference sequence). The CDR3 bases are TGTGCCAGCAGCCATGGCAGGGCGAACACTGAAGCTTTCTTT. This codes for CASSHGRANTEAFF.

V is TRBV7-2 and J is TRBJ1-1, with D tentatively TRBD1 (6 bases). V was pared by 5 bases and J by 6 bases, with 13 bases between. The CDR3 has 13 residues. Germline V gives CDR1 SGHTA, CDR2 FQGNSA. In DNA form, the CDR3 reads TGTGCCAGCAGCGCGGACAGTCGGGCTGAAGCTTTCTTT. Translation: CASSADSRAEAFF.

The chain uses TRBV7-2 and TRBJ2-5; D possibly corresponds to TRBD1 (6 bases). CDR1 SGHTA and CDR2 FQGNSA come from the germline V gene. Trimming took 5 bases from V and 2 from J, leaving 12 bases between them. The CDR3 covers 14 residues. The CDR3 loop is CASSPSGTQETQYF. CDR3 DNA sequence: TGTGCCAGCAGCCCTTCTGGGACACAAGAGACCCAGTACTTC.

The chain couples TRBV5-8 to TRBJ2-5; 7 bases fit TRBD1. The CDR3 has 13 residues. The germline V gene has CDR1 SGHTS and CDR2 YDEGEE. V shed 4 bases and J 7 bases; nucleotides not matched to a gene: 7. This CDR3 is CASSPDRTGTQYF. CDR3 DNA: TGTGCCAGCAGCCCGGACAGGACGGGGACCCAGTACTTC.

This clone has a handful of counts. CDR3 amino acids: CASRDRERGTEAFF. In DNA, the CDR3 is TGCGCCAGCCGCGACAGGGAGCGTGGCACTGAAGCTTTCTTT. The chain has TRBV10-2 and TRBJ1-1; 7 nucleotides align to TRBD1. The ends lost 8 bases at V and 4 bases at J; junction bases unmatched: 10. CDR1 and CDR2 from the germline V gene are WSHSY and SAAADI. The CDR3 length is 14 residues.

V usage is TRBV6-4 and J usage is TRBJ1-2, with TRBD1 matching over 10 bases. Germline CDR1 and CDR2: MRHNA and SNTAGT. The CDR3 is made up of 15 amino acids. Losses at the gene ends were 4 bases for V and 3 bases for J; bases not matched to a gene: 5. The chain's CDR3 is CASSVSGQGDYGYTF. The CDR3 DNA sequence: TGTGCCAGCAGTGTATCCGGACAGGGGGACTATGGCTACACCTTC.

The CDR3 here is CASTTQRGTEAFF. The CDR3 DNA is TGTGCCAGCACCACCCAGAGGGGAACTGAAGCTTTCTTT. This chain connects TRBV28 to TRBJ1-1, with D maybe TRBD1 (5 bases). CDR1 MDHEN and CDR2 SYDVKM come from the germline V gene. This CDR3 is built from 13 residues. The ends were cut back, 7 bases at V and 5 bases at J, with 14 bases in the middle.

This clone was observed a few times. The rearrangement joins TRBV7-9 to TRBJ1-5; the D is unclear. V was clipped by 1 base and J by 8 bases, with 9 bases between them. The CDR3 sequence is 13 residues long. Germline assignment: CDR1 SEHNR and CDR2 FQNEAQ (reference sequence). The DNA for the CDR3 is TGTGCCAGCAGCTTAGATACGTGGGAGCCCCAGCATTTT. Translated, it gives CASSLDTWEPQHF.

This chain joins TRBV30 and TRBJ2-7, with no clear D. The CDR3 has 10 amino acids. CDR1 and CDR2 (germline): GTSNPN, SVGIG (reference sequence). Trimming shortened V by 2 bases and J by 3 bases, and 2 bases separated the two germline ends. The CDR3 protein is CAWSRYEQYF. The CDR3 coding sequence is TGTGCCTGGAGTCGCTACGAGCAGTACTTC.

This chain uses TRBV19 with TRBJ2-6; the D is unclear. Germline CDR1 is LNHDA and CDR2 is SQIVND (reference sequence). The CDR3 is 17 residues long. Between the trimmed V and J ends, which lost 2 bases and 1 base, there was a span of 12 bases. The DNA for the CDR3 is TGTGCCAGTAGTATATCTGGCAGTTTGTCTGGGGCCAACGTCCTGACTTTC. It yields the protein CASSISGSLSGANVLTF.

The chain employs TRBV9 and TRBJ2-2; 8 bases fit TRBD1. V shed 0 bases, J shed 7 bases, and the junction held 8 bases outside the gene matches. CDR1 is SGDLS and CDR2 is YYNGEE in the germline V gene. This CDR3 spans 16 amino acids. The CDR3 DNA reads TGTGCCAGCAGCGTAGTGGCAGGGGGCGGGATCGGGGAGCTGTTTTTT. It encodes CASSVVAGGGIGELFF.

This clone was detected only once. The rearrangement joins TRBV3-1 (or the pseudogene TRBV3-2) to TRBJ1-1, with D unclear. The germline V and J ends were trimmed by 4 bases and 8 bases, with 11 bases remaining between them. The V gene's germline CDR1 is LGHDT and CDR2 YNNKEL (reference sequence). CDR3 size: 12 residues. CDR3 loop: CASSRSEREAFF. The DNA for the CDR3 is TGTGCCAGCAGCCGCTCGGAACGAGAAGCTTTCTTT.

J is TRBJ1-4 and V is TRBV20-1; 7 bases map to TRBD1. Germline-derived CDR1 and CDR2 are DFQATT and SNEGSKA (reference sequence). V lost 3 bases to trimming and J lost 7 bases; unmatched junction nucleotides: 14. The CDR3 has 16 residues. The DNA of the CDR3 is TGCAGTGCTAGTACCCTTTTTGAGACAGGGAGTGAAAAACTGTTTTTT. It codes for CSASTLFETGSEKLFF.

The rearrangement links TRBV2 to TRBJ2-3; perhaps TRBD1 as D (6 bases). The CDR3 is 15 residues long. V was cut by 10 bases and J by 2 bases, with 19 bases left in between. Germline V CDR1 and CDR2: SNHLY, FYNNEI. In DNA, the CDR3 is TGTGCCAAGTGGACAGCACAGGGCTCCACAGATACGCAGTATTTT. It specifies CAKWTAQGSTDTQYF.

The genes are TRBV3-1 (or the pseudogene TRBV3-2) and TRBJ1-2, with D unresolved. CDR1 LGHDT and CDR2 YNNKEL come from the germline V gene (reference sequence). The length of the CDR3 is 14 residues. The ends were cut back, 3 bases at V and 4 bases at J, with 12 bases in the middle. CDR3 in DNA: TGTGCCAGCAGCCAGGCAGTGAGCATCTATGGCTACACCTTC. Amino acid sequence: CASSQAVSIYGYTF.

This clone was recorded only once. This chain connects TRBV12-5 to TRBJ1-2; 7 positions agree with TRBD1. V lost 1 base and J lost 3; bases outside the gene matches: 14. Germline V CDR1 and CDR2: LGHNT, FRNRAP. The CDR3 spans 18 residues. CDR3 DNA: TGTGCTAGTGGTTTGGCCCTCACCCCTGCCGGGACAGACTATGGCTACACCTTC. Its protein product is CASGLALTPAGTDYGYTF. Variable domain in full (rest from reference TRBV12-5 and TRBJ1-2): DARVTQTPRHKVTEMGQEVTMRCQPILGHNTVFWYRQTMMQGLELLAYFRNRAPLDDSGMPKDRFSAEMPDATLATLKIQPSEPRDSAVYFCASGLALTPAGTDYGYTFGSGTRLTVV.

This clone appeared once. The chain recombines TRBV5-4 with TRBJ1-6; 7 nucleotides line up with TRBD1. Germline values: CDR1 SGHNT, CDR2 YYREEE (reference sequence). V shed 4 bases and J 4 bases; nucleotides not matched to a gene: 5. This CDR3 spans 15 amino acids. The CDR3 nucleotides are TGTGCCAGCAGCGTTGGGGGACAGTATAATTCACCCCTCCACTTT. Encoded protein: CASSVGGQYNSPLHF.